This T cell receptor beta chain originates from a study of blood T cell repertoires in COVID-19. Sequenced by immunoSEQ multiplex PCR; TCRdb stores in-frame clones only, minus some. The data show roughly 310,000 clones, 85% to 90% seen once. The germline CDR1 and CDR2 sequences are MNHEY and SVGAGI. The CDR3 is 15 residues long. V was cut by 4 bases and J by 5 bases, with 17 bases left in between. The chain joins TRBV6-5 to TRBJ1-1; D remains unclear. Material for sequencing was peripheral blood. The clonotype was recovered from a woman aged 50 to 65 with active or convalescent COVID-19. CDR3 in amino acids: CASSFRPWGDTEAFF. The DNA for the CDR3 is TGTGCCAGCAGTTTCCGCCCGTGGGGAGATACTGAAGCTTTCTTT.